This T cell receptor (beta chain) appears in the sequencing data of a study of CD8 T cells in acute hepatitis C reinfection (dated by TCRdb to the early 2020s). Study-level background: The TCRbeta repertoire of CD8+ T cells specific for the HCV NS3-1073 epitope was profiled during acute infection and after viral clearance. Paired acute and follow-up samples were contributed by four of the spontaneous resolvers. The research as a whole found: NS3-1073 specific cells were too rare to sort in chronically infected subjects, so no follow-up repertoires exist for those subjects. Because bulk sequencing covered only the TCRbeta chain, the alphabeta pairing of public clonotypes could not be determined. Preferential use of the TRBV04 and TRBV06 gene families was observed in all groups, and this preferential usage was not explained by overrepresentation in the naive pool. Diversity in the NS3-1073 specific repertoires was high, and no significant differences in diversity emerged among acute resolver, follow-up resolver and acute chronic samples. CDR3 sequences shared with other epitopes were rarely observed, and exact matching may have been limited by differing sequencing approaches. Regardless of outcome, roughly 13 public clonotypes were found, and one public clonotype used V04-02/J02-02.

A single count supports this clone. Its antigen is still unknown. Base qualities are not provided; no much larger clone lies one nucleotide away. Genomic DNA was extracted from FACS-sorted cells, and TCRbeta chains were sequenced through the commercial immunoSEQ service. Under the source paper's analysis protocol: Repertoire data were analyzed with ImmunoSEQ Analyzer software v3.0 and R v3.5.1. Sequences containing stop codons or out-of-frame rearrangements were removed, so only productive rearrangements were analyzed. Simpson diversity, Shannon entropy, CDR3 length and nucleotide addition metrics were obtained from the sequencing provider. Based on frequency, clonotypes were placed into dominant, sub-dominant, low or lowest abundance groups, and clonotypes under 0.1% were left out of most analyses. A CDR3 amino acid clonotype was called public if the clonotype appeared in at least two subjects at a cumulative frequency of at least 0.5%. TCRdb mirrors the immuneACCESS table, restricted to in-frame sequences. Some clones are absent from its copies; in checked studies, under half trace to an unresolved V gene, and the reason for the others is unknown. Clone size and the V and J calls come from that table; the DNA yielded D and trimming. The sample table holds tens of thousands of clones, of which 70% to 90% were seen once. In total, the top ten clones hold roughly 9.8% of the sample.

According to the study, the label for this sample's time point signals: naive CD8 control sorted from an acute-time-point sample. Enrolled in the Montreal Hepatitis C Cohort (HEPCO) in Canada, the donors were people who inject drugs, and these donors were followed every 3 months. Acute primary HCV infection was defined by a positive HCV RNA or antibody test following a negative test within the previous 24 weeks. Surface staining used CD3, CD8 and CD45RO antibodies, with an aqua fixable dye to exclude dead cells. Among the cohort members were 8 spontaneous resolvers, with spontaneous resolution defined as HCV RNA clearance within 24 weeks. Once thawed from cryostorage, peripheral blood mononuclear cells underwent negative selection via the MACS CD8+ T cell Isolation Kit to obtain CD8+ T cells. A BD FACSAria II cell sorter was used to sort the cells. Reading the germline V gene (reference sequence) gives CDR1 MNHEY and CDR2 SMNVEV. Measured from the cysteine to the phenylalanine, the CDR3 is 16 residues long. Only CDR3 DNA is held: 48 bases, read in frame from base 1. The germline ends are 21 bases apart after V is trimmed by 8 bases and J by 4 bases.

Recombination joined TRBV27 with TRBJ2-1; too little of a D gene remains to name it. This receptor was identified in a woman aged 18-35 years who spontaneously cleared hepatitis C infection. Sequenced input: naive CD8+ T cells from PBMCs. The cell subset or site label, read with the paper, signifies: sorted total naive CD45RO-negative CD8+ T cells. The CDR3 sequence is CASGMFDGPPYNEQFF. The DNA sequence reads TGTGCCAGCGGGATGTTTGACGGGCCTCCATACAATGAGCAGTTCTTC.